The next 13 T cell receptor beta chains were all read from a single sample in a study of early T cells in non-severe SARS-CoV-2 infection. One entry per CDR3 protein, called by TCRdb with MiXCR from the 5' RACE reads. The sample contains approximately 71,000 distinct CDR3 sequences, roughly 15% of which appear only once. The sequenced material came from whole blood. Receptors originate from an adult who was a healthcare worker with PCR-confirmed SARS-CoV-2 infection or an uninfected control (not recorded which).

The chain joins TRBV25-1 to TRBJ2-2; D call uncertain. V dropped 6 bases and J dropped 7 bases, with 6 bases sitting between them. Germline V CDR1 and CDR2: MGHDK, SYGVNS. The CDR3 covers 11 residues. In DNA form, the CDR3 reads TGTGCCAGCAGATATAGCGGGGAGCTGTTTTTT. This gives the protein CASRYSGELFF.

There are a few counts of this clonotype. The V and J genes are TRBV12-3 or TRBV12-4 and TRBJ2-1; D tentatively fits TRBD1 or TRBD2 (5 bases each). This CDR3 comprises 15 residues. Deletions cut 5 bases from V and 4 bases from J, with 15 bases between. The CDR3 coding sequence is TGTGCCAGCAGTAAGGTCGGGACCGTTTACAATGAGCAGTTCTTC. Amino acids: CASSKVGTVYNEQFF.

This clonotype was detected only a few times. The chain joins TRBV7-8 to TRBJ1-1; tentative D call: TRBD1 (6 bases). Germline V gives CDR1 SGHVS, CDR2 FQNEAQ. The CDR3 is 15 amino acids. Trimming took 5 bases from V and 10 from J, leaving 23 bases between them. CDR3 in DNA: TGTGCCAGCAGCCCCCCCCGGACAGCCCCTGGTGGAGCTTTCTTT. Encoded protein: CASSPPRTAPGGAFF.

This clonotype showed up just a few times. The V call is TRBV27, the J call TRBJ2-3; no clear D. The length of the CDR3 is 14 residues. The ends were cut back, 6 bases at V and 6 bases at J, with 16 bases in the middle. CDR1 is MNHEY and CDR2 is SMNVEV in the germline V gene (reference sequence). CDR3 bases: TGTGCCAGCAGCACTCCGAGAGGAGTCGATACGCAGTATTTT. As protein: CASSTPRGVDTQYF.

This clonotype turned up a few times. The chain uses TRBV3-1 and TRBJ1-1, with D maybe TRBD1 (5 bases). This CDR3 is built from 14 residues. The V end was cut by 1 base, the J end by 4 bases, with 10 bases between. Germline values: CDR1 LGHDT, CDR2 YNNKEL (reference sequence). The CDR3 protein is CASSQVGRGTEAFF. The CDR3, as DNA: TGTGCCAGCAGCCAAGTCGGGAGGGGCACTGAAGCTTTCTTT.

This clonotype was seen more than once but under ten times. One end of the junction varies from germline; a read error may be responsible. The chain is built from TRBV11-2 and TRBJ2-3, with D uncertain. In germline, CDR1 is SGHAT, CDR2 FQNNGV. The CDR3 is made up of 14 amino acids. As DNA, the CDR3 is TGTGCCAGCAGATTAGTGGCTACCCGGGATACGCAGTATTTT. The encoded protein is CASRLVATRDTQYF.

J is TRBJ2-7 and V is TRBV29-1, with 9 positions matching TRBD1. There are 13 residues in the CDR3. With 5 bases clipped from V and 7 bases from J, the junction kept 9 bases outside the gene matches. CDR1 and CDR2 from the germline V gene are SQVTM and ANQGSEA. CDR3 sequence reads: CSVTWTGAAEQYF. The CDR3 DNA sequence: TGCAGCGTTACCTGGACAGGGGCAGCGGAGCAGTACTTC.

The sample holds many counts of this clonotype. The J gene is TRBJ2-3, the V gene TRBV7-9; TRBD2 might be the D (6 bases). Per the germline V gene, CDR1 is SEHNR and CDR2 is FQNEAQ (reference sequence). This CDR3 is built from 15 residues. V shed 5 bases and J shed 2 bases, with 14 bases lying between them. CDR3 residues: CASSPRGTSTDTQYF. CDR3 nucleotides: TGTGCCAGCAGCCCGCGCGGGACCTCCACAGATACGCAGTATTTT. The full variable domain, its missing parts supplied by reference TRBV7-9 and TRBJ2-3, is DTGVSQNPRHKITKRGQNVTFRCDPISEHNRLYWYRQTLGQGPEFLTYFQNEAQLEKSRLLSDRFSAERPKGSFSTLEIQRTEQGDSAMYLCASSPRGTSTDTQYFGPGTRLTVL.

This clonotype was seen ten or more times. Being one base from a much bigger clone, this may be a read error. This chain joins TRBV7-2 and TRBJ2-7; D is undetermined. The ends were cut back, 5 bases at V and 6 bases at J, with 14 bases in the middle. Germline CDR1 and CDR2: SGHTA and FQGNSA. There are 13 residues in the CDR3. CDR3 amino acids: CASSPAPSGEQYF. The CDR3 coding sequence is TGTGCCAGCAGCCCGGCCCCCTCCGGCGAGCAGTACTTC.

This clonotype came up many times. This rearrangement joins TRBV6-5 to TRBJ1-4; TRBD1 might be the D (5 bases). V was shortened by 2 bases and J by 3 bases, with 10 bases between the two germline ends. Germline CDR1 and CDR2: MNHEY and SVGAGI. The length of the CDR3 is 15 residues. The CDR3 sequence: CASSYQGEANEKLFF. In DNA, the CDR3 is TGTGCCAGCAGTTACCAAGGGGAGGCTAATGAAAAACTGTTTTTT.

The chain employs TRBV7-9 and TRBJ1-5, with 7 bases that match TRBD1. The CDR3 has 17 residues. CDR1 and CDR2 from the germline V gene are SEHNR and FQNEAQ (reference sequence). The V and J ends lost 4 bases and 2 bases, in that order; junction bases with no gene match: 11. This chain's CDR3 is CASSSTGKNLGNQPQHF. CDR3 nucleotides: TGTGCCAGCAGCTCGACAGGGAAAAACCTCGGCAATCAGCCCCAGCATTTT.

This clonotype has only a few counts. The gene calls are TRBV11-2 and TRBJ2-3; possible D gene TRBD2, 5 bases. Germline CDR1 SGHAT, CDR2 FQNNGV. V was trimmed by 5 bases and J by 2 bases, leaving 11 bases between them. The CDR3 is 14 residues long. The CDR3 is CASSKQAATDTQYF. The CDR3, as DNA: TGTGCCAGCAGCAAGCAAGCGGCCACAGATACGCAGTATTTT. Using reference TRBV11-2 and TRBJ2-3 for the parts outside the CDR3, the full variable domain is EAGVAQSPRYKIIEKRQSVAFWCNPISGHATLYWYQQILGQGPKLLIQFQNNGVVDDSQLPKDRFSAERLKGVDSTLKIQPAKLEDSAVYLCASSKQAATDTQYFGPGTRLTVL.

This clonotype was observed a handful of times. The V gene is TRBV7-7, the J gene TRBJ2-1; 9 nucleotides line up with TRBD2. CDR1 SSHAT and CDR2 FNYEAQ come from the germline V gene (reference sequence). V trimming: 2 bases; J trimming: 3 bases; junction bases outside the gene matches: 14. The CDR3 extends over 19 amino acids. The CDR3: CASSLRASGGLTNYNEQFF. CDR3 sequence (DNA): TGTGCCAGCAGCTTAAGGGCGAGCGGGGGGCTGACAAACTACAATGAGCAGTTCTTC.